These T cell receptor beta chains were read from a single sample in a study of siplizumab effects on memory and regulatory T cells. Measured with immunoSEQ multiplex PCR; TCRdb has only the in-frame clones, and not every one. The repertoire holds roughly 50,000 clones, with 93% as singletons. The specimen was CD8+ T cells sorted from blood. The receptor source for this set is a human donor in good health. Both conserved end residues are part of each CDR3. A D gene is named only where the DNA matches it firmly. Part of the rows lack a size; the others show once, few, many or a class for expanded clones.

D gene	clone size	J gene	V gene	CDR3 DNA	CDR3 protein
NA	NA	TRBJ2-3	TRBV28	TGTGCCAGCAGTTTAGTACCTAGAGGGGACACAGATACGCAGTATTTT	CASSLVPRGDTDTQYF
NA	NA	TRBJ2-1	TRBV2	TGTGCCAGCAGTGAGCAAGACCCAAGCTCCTACAATGAGCAGTTCTTC	CASSEQDPSSYNEQFF
TRBD1	NA	TRBJ1-2	TRBV4-1	TGCGCCAGCAGCCCGCCGACAGGGGGTAACTATGGCTACACTTTC	CASSPPTGGNYGYTF
NA	NA	TRBJ2-5	TRBV6-5	TGTGCCAGCAGTTATCGGGACTCAGGGCAAGAGACCCAGTACTTC	CASSYRDSGQETQYF
TRBD2	NA	TRBJ2-2	TRBV28	TGTGCCAGCACCGTCGGGTCAGCGGGACGAGCGGCCGGGGAGCTGTTTTTT	CASTVGSAGRAAGELFF
NA	NA	TRBJ2-5	TRBV19	TGTGCCAGTAGTAATAAATTTGGGACCCAGTACTTC	CASSNKFGTQYF
TRBD1	NA	TRBJ1-4	TRBV9	TGTGCCAGCAGTAGAGGACAGGGCGGCGAAAAACTGTTTTTT	CASSRGQGGEKLFF
TRBD1	NA	TRBJ2-1	TRBV25-1	TGTGCCAGCAGAGGAAGAGGGGGCGATGAGCAGTTCTTC	CASRGRGGDEQFF
NA	NA	TRBJ2-5	TRBV19	TGTGCCAGTAGCCTAGACGGAGAAGAGACCCAGTACTTC	CASSLDGEETQYF
NA	NA	TRBJ2-7	TRBV19	TGTGCCAGTAGTTCCGGTGTAGGGCAGTCCTACGAGCAGTACTTC	CASSSGVGQSYEQYF
TRBD2	NA	TRBJ2-2	TRBV29-1	TGCAGCGTTGCGGGACTAGCGGGAGGGGAAAGCGCGACCGGGGAGCTGTTTTTT	CSVAGLAGGESATGELFF
NA	NA	TRBJ2-1	TRBV14	TGTGCCAGCAGCCAAGACGAACTAGCCCCTGCCAATGAGCAGTTCTTC	CASSQDELAPANEQFF
NA	NA	TRBJ2-7	TRBV12-1	TGTGCCAGCAGCTTTGTGGCAGGGGTGGAACCGGCACGTACCGCCTACGAGCAGTACTTC	CASSFVAGVEPARTAYEQYF
NA	NA	TRBJ2-3	TRBV13	TGTGCCAGCAGCTTACCGGGACAAATCACAGATACGCAGTATTTT	CASSLPGQITDTQYF
TRBD2	NA	TRBJ2-7	TRBV5-1	TGCGCCAGCAGCCCTGGGACTAGCGGGCCCTACGAGCAGTACTTC	CASSPGTSGPYEQYF
NA	NA	TRBJ2-7	TRBV25-1	TGTGCCAGCAGTGAAGTAGGCCCCTACGAGCAGTACTTC	CASSEVGPYEQYF
NA	NA	TRBJ2-3	TRBV28	TGTGCCAGCAGTTTAGGCCCCGGGGGTCCCACAGATACGCAGTATTTT	CASSLGPGGPTDTQYF
NA	NA	TRBJ1-5	TRBV27	TGTGCCAGTCAGGGCCTTAGCAATCAGCCCCAGCATTTT	CASQGLSNQPQHF
NA	NA	TRBJ2-5	TRBV7-8	TGTGCCAGCAGCTTACCAGCCGGGAGCGGGGAGACCCAGTACTTC	CASSLPAGSGETQYF
NA	NA	TRBJ2-2	TRBV6-4	TGTGCCAGCAGCGGGTCTAACACCGGGGAGCTGTTTTTT	CASSGSNTGELFF
NA	NA	TRBJ2-1	TRBV12-5	TGTGCTAGTGGTTTGGGGGGACCTTACAATGAGCAGTTCTTC	CASGLGGPYNEQFF
TRBD2	once	TRBJ2-1	TRBV7-6	TGTGCCAGCAGCTTAGTCGGGGGGGCGGATGAGCAGTTCTTC	CASSLVGGADEQFF
TRBD2	NA	TRBJ2-7	TRBV14	TGTGCCAGCAGCCCAGGCGGGGGGTTTAGATCCTACGAGCAGTACTTC	CASSPGGGFRSYEQYF
NA	NA	TRBJ2-2	TRBV7-9	TGTGCCAGCAGCCCAGACGGGACCGGGGAGCTGTTTTTT	CASSPDGTGELFF
NA	NA	TRBJ2-1	TRBV7-3	TGTGCCAGCAGCCCCGGCCTTTCGGGCCATAATGAGCAGTTCTTC	CASSPGLSGHNEQFF
NA	NA	TRBJ2-1	TRBV27	TGTGCCAGCAGCGCCGACTCCTACAATGAGCAGTTCTTC	CASSADSYNEQFF
TRBD1	NA	TRBJ2-7	TRBV5-1	TGCGCCAGCAGCTCGGGACAGGGGGGCTACGAGCAGTACTTC	CASSSGQGGYEQYF
NA	NA	TRBJ2-2	TRBV7-9	TGTGCCAGCAGCTTAGAAGGGGGGCAGCTGTTTTTT	CASSLEGGQLFF
TRBD1	NA	TRBJ1-1	TRBV27	TGTGCCAGCAGTTTGGGGACAGGGTGGGGGACTGAAGCTTTCTTT	CASSLGTGWGTEAFF
TRBD2	NA	TRBJ2-1	TRBV10-2	TGCGCCAGCAGTGAGTCTAGGACTAGCGGGATTAATGAGCAGTTCTTC	CASSESRTSGINEQFF
NA	NA	TRBJ2-2	TRBV2	TGTGCCAGCATTGAACCGTCCGGGGAGCTGTTTTTT	CASIEPSGELFF
NA	NA	TRBJ2-1	TRBV12-5	TGTGCTAGTGGTTTGCCGCAGGGGACACTCTCCTACAATGAGCAGTTCTTC	CASGLPQGTLSYNEQFF
TRBD2	once	TRBJ2-1	TRBV2	TGTGCCAGCAGAGCGCCACTAGGACTAGAAGGGAAAAAGGGCAATGAGCAGTTCTTC	CASRAPLGLEGKKGNEQFF
TRBD2	NA	TRBJ2-7	TRBV7-9	TGTGCCAGCAGCACCCTAGCGGGAGATGGGTACGAGCAGTACTTC	CASSTLAGDGYEQYF
NA	NA	TRBJ1-1	TRBV25-1	TGTGCCAGCAGTGAATCTGCGGCGCGGGGGCTTTGGGGGGCTTTCTTT	CASSESAARGLWGAFF
NA	NA	TRBJ2-7	TRBV6-4	TGTGCCAGCAGTGGGGGGCGGGCTAAACCCTCCTACGAGCAGTACTTC	CASSGGRAKPSYEQYF
NA	NA	TRBJ2-1	TRBV10-2	TGCGCCAGCAGGGGAAGCAGGGAGCAGTTCTTC	CASRGSREQFF
TRBD2	NA	TRBJ2-3	TRBV15	TGTGCCACCAGCAGAGGACCCGGGACTAGCGGGAGAATGTATACGCAGTATTTT	CATSRGPGTSGRMYTQYF
NA	NA	TRBJ2-5	TRBV7-9	TGTGCCAGCTCCCCACAGGGACGGTTTGAGAACCAAGAGACCCAGTACTTC	CASSPQGRFENQETQYF
TRBD1	NA	TRBJ2-7	TRBV7-9	TGTGCCAGCAGCTTACCTGGACAGGGTACTTACGAGCAGTACTTC	CASSLPGQGTYEQYF
NA	NA	TRBJ2-7	TRBV19	TGTGCCAGTAGTATAGTAGCGGAGCCCACCTACGAGCAGTACTTC	CASSIVAEPTYEQYF
TRBD2	NA	TRBJ2-7	TRBV10-2	TGCGCCAGCAGTCCCGGACTAGTCTCCTACGAGCAGTACTTC	CASSPGLVSYEQYF
NA	NA	TRBJ2-7	TRBV30	TGTGCCTGGAGCCATAATTCCGTACTCGAGCAGTACTTC	CAWSHNSVLEQYF
NA	NA	TRBJ2-7	TRBV10-3	TGTGCCATCAGTCCCAGCCCCGACTCCTACGAGCAGTACTTC	CAISPSPDSYEQYF
TRBD1	NA	TRBJ2-7	TRBV14	TGTGCCAGCAGCGCGGGACAGGGGATGTACGAGCAGTACTTC	CASSAGQGMYEQYF
NA	NA	TRBJ2-7	TRBV27	TGTGCCAGCAGTTTATCCCCCTCTTACTACGAGCAGTACTTC	CASSLSPSYYEQYF
TRBD1	NA	TRBJ2-7	TRBV18	TGTGCCAGCTCACCTGAGACAGGGGGCTACGAGCAGTACTTC	CASSPETGGYEQYF
NA	NA	TRBJ1-4	TRBV11-2	TGTGCCAGCAGCTTAGCCCTTGCAACTAATGAAAAACTGTTTTTT	CASSLALATNEKLFF
NA	NA	TRBJ1-5	TRBV9	TGTGCCAGCAGCGGCTCACAGGACGGAGGCCAGCATTTT	CASSGSQDGGQHF
NA	NA	TRBJ1-2	TRBV9	TGTGCCAGCACCTCAACCCAGGGGAGAGAGGGCTACACCTTC	CASTSTQGREGYTF